The 24 T cell receptor beta chains presented below share a single source sample, sequenced in a study of blood T cell repertoires in COVID-19. Data came from immunoSEQ multiplex PCR; TCRdb stores just in-frame clones and leaves some out. Among roughly 80,000 clones, 81% were seen once, and the ten largest hold 44%. The sequenced material came from peripheral blood. The receptors shown here come from an elderly man with acute or convalescent COVID-19.

The V gene is TRBV30, the J gene TRBJ2-6; D is unresolved. This CDR3 region has 15 residues. Germline CDR1 reads GTSNPN; CDR2 reads SVGIG (reference sequence). V was shortened by 0 bases and J by 4 bases, with 10 bases between the two germline ends. Here the CDR3 DNA reads TGTGCCTGGAGTGTAGGCCAAGCGGGGGCCAACGTCCTGACTTTC. Translated: CAWSVGQAGANVLTF.

The V call is TRBV5-1, the J call TRBJ2-4, with TRBD1 matching 10 bases. The J segment lost 8 bases and the V segment lost 4 bases, leaving 12 bases of the junction unmatched. The V gene's germline CDR1 is SGHRS and CDR2 YFSETQ. The CDR3 consists of 16 residues. The DNA for the CDR3 is TGCGCCAGCAGCCTGATCGACAGGGGGCTAGGAGACATTCAGTACTTC. Its protein product is CASSLIDRGLGDIQYF. Full variable domain (outside the CDR3, taken from reference TRBV5-1 and TRBJ2-4): KAGVTQTPRYLIKTRGQQVTLSCSPISGHRSVSWYQQTPGQGLQFLFEYFSETQRNKGNFPGRFSGRQFSNSRSEMNVSTLELGDSALYLCASSLIDRGLGDIQYFGAGTRLSVL.

The chain has TRBV14 and TRBJ1-2; D is perhaps TRBD1 (6 bases). Germline V gene data show CDR1 as SGHDN and CDR2 as FVKESK. Trimming cost V 4 bases and J 9 bases, with 18 bases left between them. The CDR3 has 14 amino acids. The CDR3 reads CASSLQTGVQSYTF. CDR3 coding DNA: TGTGCCAGCAGCCTGCAGACAGGCGTGCAGAGCTACACCTTC.

The chain recombines TRBV19 with TRBJ2-7; 9 bases fit TRBD1. This CDR3 region has 15 residues. V shed 5 bases and J 0 bases; nucleotides not matched to a gene: 5. CDR1 and CDR2 (germline): LNHDA, SQIVND (reference sequence). CDR3 residues: CASSAQGAFSYEQYF. The DNA of the CDR3 is TGTGCCAGTAGTGCACAGGGGGCTTTCTCCTACGAGCAGTACTTC.

The chain recombines TRBV10-2 with TRBJ1-1; D is unclear. With 8 bases removed from V and 1 base from J, the gap between germline ends came to 5 bases. Germline V gene sequence: CDR1 WSHSY, CDR2 SAAADI. The CDR3 totals 11 residues. CDR3 loop: CASVRNTEAFF. The CDR3 coding sequence is TGCGCCAGCGTCAGGAACACTGAAGCTTTCTTT.

The CDR3 DNA reads TGTGCCAGCAGTTTAAACAGGGCCGAAGCTTTCTTT. Amino acids: CASSLNRAEAFF. The rearrangement links TRBV28 to TRBJ1-1; possible D gene TRBD1, 6 bases. The CDR3 has 12 residues. CDR1 and CDR2 (germline): MDHEN, SYDVKM. V gave up 2 bases and J gave up 8 bases, with 9 bases separating them.

V usage is TRBV4-2 and J usage is TRBJ2-2; unclear D gene. Trimming left V 0 bases short and J 15 bases short, with 17 bases between. This CDR3 region has 14 residues. Germline V gene lookup returns CDR1 LGHNA and CDR2 YNFKEQ. CDR3 bases: TGTGCCAGCAGCCAAGATCCCCAAGCGCCCTGGGTGTTTTTT. As protein: CASSQDPQAPWVFF.

CDR3 coding DNA: TGTGCCAGCAGCGCAAAACAGGGGGCGCGGTCACCCCTCCACTTT. Translation: CASSAKQGARSPLHF. The chain recombines TRBV9 with TRBJ1-6, with TRBD1 matching over 9 bases. The V and J ends lost 3 bases and 10 bases, in that order; junction bases with no gene match: 8. The CDR3 consists of 15 residues. Looked up from germline, CDR1 is SGDLS and CDR2 is YYNGEE.

Points on this clone: One end of the junction fails to match germline, which may point to a read error. This rearrangement joins TRBV7-7 to TRBJ2-2; 8 bases are shared with TRBD2. This CDR3 has 17 amino acids. The germline V gene encodes CDR1 SSHAT and CDR2 FNYEAQ (reference sequence). CDR3 sequence: CASSLGVAGMNTGELFF. The CDR3, as DNA: TGTGCTAGCAGCTTAGGGGTAGCGGGAATGAACACCGGGGAGCTGTTTTTT. The full variable domain, its missing parts supplied by reference TRBV7-7 and TRBJ2-2, is GAGVSQSPRYKVTKRGQDVTLRCDPISSHATLYWYQQALGQGPEFLTYFNYEAQPDKSGLPSDRFSAERPEGSISTLTIQRTEQRDSAMYRCASSLGVAGMNTGELFFGEGSRLTVL.

The V gene is TRBV10-3, the J gene TRBJ2-3; D gene ambiguous. The CDR3 spans 13 residues. CDR1 is ENHRY and CDR2 is SYGVKD in the germline V gene. V was cut by 7 bases and J by 1 base, with 9 bases left in between. The CDR3 coding sequence is TGTGCCATCACCGAGTATGGCACAGATACGCAGTATTTT. This translates into CAITEYGTDTQYF.

V usage is TRBV7-9 and J usage is TRBJ1-2; possibly TRBD1 for D (5 bases). The V gene lost 5 bases and the J gene lost 8 bases, with 18 bases spanning the gap. The CDR3 has 14 amino acids. The germline V gene encodes CDR1 SEHNR and CDR2 FQNEAQ (reference sequence). CDR3: CASSPAGGYEGYTF. The DNA for the CDR3 is TGTGCCAGCAGCCCAGCGGGGGGATATGAGGGCTACACCTTC.

V and J are TRBV5-1 and TRBJ1-1, with TRBD1 identical over 7 bases. Germline V lookup: CDR1 SGHRS, CDR2 YFSETQ. The V gene end was trimmed by 0 bases and the J gene end by 9 bases; junction bases not matched to a gene: 8. The CDR3 contains 14 residues. The CDR3: CASSLGTGQQKAFF. CDR3 sequence (DNA): TGCGCCAGCAGCTTGGGGACGGGACAGCAGAAAGCTTTCTTT.

The V and J genes are TRBV18 and TRBJ1-1; a weak D match, TRBD1 (6 bases). CDR3 length equals 15 residues. Germline lookup yields CDR1 KGHSH and CDR2 LQKENI. The ends were cut back, 3 bases at V and 0 bases at J, with 11 bases in the middle. In nucleotides, the CDR3 is TGTGCCAGCTCACCTCGGCAGGGGATGAACACTGAAGCTTTCTTT. It translates to CASSPRQGMNTEAFF.

The chain joins TRBV28 to TRBJ1-5; the D is unclear. Germline lookup yields CDR1 MDHEN and CDR2 SYDVKM. CDR3 length: 14 residues. Trimming left V 3 bases short and J 3 bases short, with 9 bases between. Here the CDR3 DNA reads TGTGCCAGCAGTTTCAGACTTCTCAATCAGCCCCAGCATTTT. The encoded protein is CASSFRLLNQPQHF.

V is TRBV6-5 and J is TRBJ2-7; 8 bases match TRBD1. This CDR3 has 15 amino acids. Germline assignment: CDR1 MNHEY and CDR2 SVGAGI. V trimming: 6 bases; J trimming: 4 bases; junction bases outside the gene matches: 11. The CDR3, as DNA: TGTGCCAGCAGGGCCCGACAGGGGCTTGATTACGAGCAGTACTTC. Its protein is CASRARQGLDYEQYF.

The V and J genes are TRBV18 and TRBJ2-7, with D possibly matching TRBD1 (6 bases). Deletions cut 10 bases from V and 4 bases from J, with 17 bases between. Germline V gives CDR1 KGHSH, CDR2 LQKENI. The CDR3 is 13 amino acids. The CDR3: CATTGRPQYEQYF. The CDR3 DNA reads as TGTGCCACCACAGGGCGACCCCAATACGAGCAGTACTTC.

The rearrangement uses TRBV10-3 and TRBJ2-7; no firm D call. V lost 4 bases, J lost 7 bases, and 8 bases lay in between. The CDR3 contains 11 residues. CDR1 is ENHRY, CDR2 SYGVKD, per germline. CDR3 DNA sequence: TGTGCCATCAGTGCTATGAGGGAGCAGTACTTC. This sequence encodes CAISAMREQYF.

CDR3 amino acids: CAISESSGTGDQPQHF. The CDR3 coding sequence is TGTGCCATCAGTGAGTCATCCGGGACAGGGGATCAGCCCCAGCATTTT. This chain uses TRBV10-3 with TRBJ1-5, with 10 bases matching TRBD1. The V and J ends lost 0 bases and 5 bases, in that order; junction bases with no gene match: 4. Germline V gives CDR1 ENHRY, CDR2 SYGVKD. The CDR3 loop spans 16 amino acids.

This chain uses TRBV2 with TRBJ2-1, with D perhaps TRBD1 (6 bases). Germline V CDR1 and CDR2: SNHLY, FYNNEI. The CDR3 covers 13 residues. V lost 5 bases to trimming and J lost 4 bases, with 9 bases between them. CDR3 sequence: CASSLTGYNEQFF. CDR3 DNA: TGTGCCAGCAGTCTTACAGGGTACAATGAGCAGTTCTTC.

The V and J genes are TRBV7-6 and TRBJ1-2; D may be TRBD1 (5 bases). The CDR3 is 16 amino acids. Deletions cut 0 bases from V and 6 bases from J, with 17 bases between. From germline, CDR1 is SGHVS and CDR2 FNYEAQ. This CDR3 reads CASSLASQPGLNGYTF. The CDR3 region has the DNA TGTGCCAGCAGCTTAGCCTCTCAGCCGGGACTAAATGGCTACACCTTC. The complete variable domain, with remaining parts taken from reference TRBV7-6 and TRBJ1-2, reads GAGVSQSPRYKVTKRGQDVALRCDPISGHVSLYWYRQALGQGPEFLTYFNYEAQQDKSGLPNDRFSAERPEGSISTLTIQRTEQRDSAMYRCASSLASQPGLNGYTFGSGTRLTVV.

The V gene is TRBV5-1, the J gene TRBJ2-3, with D possibly being TRBD1 (6 bases). V was cut by 4 bases and J by 0 bases, with 9 bases left in between. The V gene's germline CDR1 is SGHRS and CDR2 YFSETQ. CDR3 length: 14 amino acids. The CDR3 region has the DNA TGCGCCAGCAGCGCGGACAGTAGCACAGATACGCAGTATTTT. It translates to CASSADSSTDTQYF.

The chain recombines TRBV18 with TRBJ1-2, with D hard to call. Trimming cost V 2 bases and J 6 bases, with 10 bases left between them. Germline CDR1 KGHSH, CDR2 LQKENI. The CDR3 runs 13 residues. CDR3 amino acids: CASSPESGNGYTF. The CDR3 nucleotides read TGTGCCAGCTCACCAGAATCGGGAAATGGCTACACCTTC. The full variable domain, rest sourced from reference TRBV18 and TRBJ1-2, is NAGVMQNPRHLVRRRGQEARLRCSPMKGHSHVYWYRQLPEEGLKFMVYLQKENIIDESGMPKERFSAEFPKEGPSILRIQQVVRGDSAAYFCASSPESGNGYTFGSGTRLTVV.

This clone came up a few times. This sequence joins TRBV2 and TRBJ1-5; weak D call: TRBD1 (6 bases). The V gene's germline CDR1 is SNHLY and CDR2 FYNNEI. There are 15 residues in the CDR3. V was pared by 7 bases and J by 0 bases, with 13 bases between. The CDR3: CASIEDRLSNQPQHF. The DNA of the CDR3 is TGTGCCAGCATCGAGGACAGACTTAGCAATCAGCCCCAGCATTTT.

The J gene is TRBJ2-1, the V gene TRBV5-1; TRBD2 agrees at 10 bases. CDR1 and CDR2 from the germline V gene are SGHRS and YFSETQ. CDR3 length equals 15 residues. J was trimmed by 0 bases and V by 4 bases; bases with no gene match: 1. The CDR3 is CASSPSGSSYNEQFF. CDR3 nucleotides: TGCGCCAGCAGCCCTAGCGGGAGCTCCTACAATGAGCAGTTCTTC.